These 14 T cell receptor beta chains were sequenced from one sample in a study of blood T cells in healthy people across ages. A second PCR, run for roughly 7 to 11 cycles, used a sample-barcoded 5' primer plus a J-beta primer mix. One entry per CDR3 protein, called by TCRdb with MiXCR from the 5' RACE reads. The repertoire holds about 580,000 distinct CDR3 sequences, around half seen once, with approximately 25% in the top ten. Sequencing was performed on blood. The receptors shown here come from a man older than 75 in good health.

This clonotype was recorded at least ten times. The rearrangement joins TRBV6-6 to TRBJ2-3, with D possibly TRBD2 on 7 matching bases. Germline CDR1 reads MNHNY; CDR2 reads SVGAGI (reference sequence). CDR3 length: 16 amino acids. The V and J ends lost 0 bases and 1 base respectively, with 11 bases between them. CDR3 coding DNA: TGTGCCAGCAGTTACTCGGGGGGGCGCGGCACAGATACGCAGTATTTT. Translated, it gives CASSYSGGRGTDTQYF.

The chain employs TRBV18 and TRBJ2-1, with unresolved D. Per the germline V gene, CDR1 is KGHSH and CDR2 is LQKENI. The CDR3 sequence is 13 residues long. Deletions cut 1 base from V and 6 bases from J, with 7 bases between. The CDR3, as DNA: TGTGCCAGCTCACCACAAACTATCAATGAGCAGTTCTTC. Translation: CASSPQTINEQFF.

V gene TRBV30 combines with J gene TRBJ1-2, with TRBD1 matching over 8 bases. The CDR3 has 16 residues. Trimming cost V 2 bases and J 2 bases; bases outside gene matches: 10. The germline V gene encodes CDR1 GTSNPN and CDR2 SVGIG (reference sequence). The CDR3 DNA reads as TGTGCCTGGAGTTCGGCAGGGGGCCTGGTAAACTATGGCTACACCTTC. Translating it yields CAWSSAGGLVNYGYTF.

The chain links TRBV6-5 to TRBJ2-1; D might be TRBD2 (6 bases). V lost 2 bases to trimming and J lost 5 bases, with 10 bases between them. CDR3 length equals 14 residues. The germline V gene has CDR1 MNHEY and CDR2 SVGAGI. As DNA, the CDR3 is TGTGCCAGCAGTTACAGGAGGGAGGACAATGAGCAGTTCTTC. This sequence encodes CASSYRREDNEQFF.

The chain links TRBV20-1 to TRBJ2-4; 9 bases fit TRBD2. The J call is in doubt because the DNA end fits TRBJ2-7 better. This CDR3 has 12 residues. Germline V CDR1 and CDR2: DFQATT, SNEGSKA (reference sequence). The CDR3 reads CMFLAGSYEQYF. DNA for the CDR3: TGCATGTTCCTAGCGGGGTCCTACGAGCAGTACTTC.

This clonotype occurred once. CDR3 sequence (DNA): TGTGCCAGCAGTTTCGGAAGCGGGGTATACAATGAGCAGTACTTC. This translates into CASSFGSGVYNEQYF. V usage is TRBV12-3 or TRBV12-4 and J usage is TRBJ2-1; 7 bases align to TRBD2. Matching the DNA end better, TRBJ2-7 makes the J call doubtful. The CDR3 length is 15 residues.

The V call is TRBV2, the J call TRBJ2-1; D is undetermined. This CDR3 has 13 residues. The germline CDR1 and CDR2 sequences are SNHLY and FYNNEI. Trimming removed 1 base at V and 12 bases at J, with 13 bases between. The CDR3 coding sequence is TGTGCCAGCAGTGAAGAAGTGGGATTCTTGCAGTTCTTC. Its protein product is CASSEEVGFLQFF.

The table lists this clonotype with a few counts. This CDR3 is CASSNGGGPVTDEQFF. The CDR3 bases are TGTGCCAGCAGTAACGGCGGGGGCCCAGTAACGGATGAGCAGTTCTTC. The gene calls are TRBV27 and TRBJ2-1, with D possibly TRBD2 on 7 matching bases. This CDR3 is 16 amino acids long. Per the germline V gene, CDR1 is MNHEY and CDR2 is SMNVEV (reference sequence). Between the trimmed V and J ends, which lost 5 bases and 8 bases, there was a span of 22 bases.

This clonotype was seen more than once but under ten times. The rearrangement uses TRBV6-2 or TRBV6-3 and TRBJ1-4; D is ambiguous. The CDR3 totals 13 residues. Per the germline V gene, CDR1 is MNHEY and CDR2 is SVGEGT. V lost 9 bases, J lost 6 bases, and 14 bases lay in between. CDR3 sequence reads: CASNPSRDEKLFF. The CDR3 nucleotides are TGTGCCAGTAACCCATCGAGAGATGAAAAACTGTTTTTT.

V gene TRBV10-3 combines with J gene TRBJ1-1; D may be TRBD1 (5 bases). Trimming left V 1 base short and J 1 base short, with 7 bases between. CDR3 length: 14 amino acids. Per germline, CDR1 ENHRY and CDR2 SYGVKD. In DNA form, the CDR3 reads TGTGCCATCAGTGAGTGGGGCGGGAACACTGAAGCTTTCTTT. Its translation: CAISEWGGNTEAFF.

The chain joins TRBV7-2 to TRBJ2-7; D is possibly TRBD1 (6 bases). Germline V gene lookup returns CDR1 SGHTA and CDR2 FQGNSA. There are 15 residues in the CDR3. Trimming stripped 5 bases from V and 3 bases from J, with 17 bases between. The CDR3 region has the DNA TGTGCCAGCAGCAACGTAGGGGGTTCGGGCTACGAGCAGTACTTC. It specifies CASSNVGGSGYEQYF.

This sequence joins TRBV4-3 and TRBJ2-7, with D possibly TRBD2 on 5 matching bases. Trimming removed 0 bases from V and 7 bases from J, with 10 bases in between. The germline V gene has CDR1 LGHNA and CDR2 YSLEER. CDR3 length equals 13 residues. CDR3 protein: CASSQEVEGEQYF. DNA of the CDR3: TGCGCCAGCAGCCAAGAGGTCGAGGGTGAGCAGTACTTC.

The CDR3 nucleotides read TGCAGCGCACCCGGACGAGGGGGCAATGGGGCCAACGTCCTGACTTTC. Amino acids: CSAPGRGGNGANVLTF. The chain has TRBV29-1 and TRBJ2-6, with 7 bases matching TRBD1. V trimming: 7 bases; J trimming: 3 bases; junction bases outside the gene matches: 12. The germline gives CDR1 SQVTM, CDR2 ANQGSEA. This CDR3 contains 16 residues.

This clonotype was counted between two and nine times. The chain is built from TRBV20-1 and TRBJ2-7; TRBD2 might be the D (6 bases). The ends were cut back, 3 bases at V and 0 bases at J, with 18 bases in the middle. CDR1 DFQATT and CDR2 SNEGSKA come from the germline V gene (reference sequence). The length of the CDR3 is 16 residues. The CDR3 coding sequence is TGCAGTGCTAGCCCCTTTGGTGAGCGGGCCTCCTACGAGCAGTACTTC. It specifies CSASPFGERASYEQYF.